The rows below give T cell receptor beta chains drawn from one sample of a study of blood T cell repertoires in COVID-19. Sequencing used immunoSEQ multiplex PCR; TCRdb keeps in-frame clones, though not all of them. The table shows roughly 360,000 clones, with around 87% occurring only once. The specimen sequenced was PBMCs or T cells enriched from blood (not recorded which). Receptors originate from a man aged 25-45 years who had recovered from COVID-19. Each CDR3 is given with its conserved first and last residue. Each record gives: clone size, J gene, V gene, D gene, CDR3 DNA, CDR3 protein. A D gene is named only where the DNA matches it firmly. Expanded clones are given a class, and other clones once, few, many or no size at all.

clone size: .
J gene: TRBJ2-2
V gene: TRBV5-1
D gene: TRBD1
CDR3 DNA: TGCGCCAGCAGCCCAGGACAGGGGGCGAACACCGGGGAGCTGTTTTTT
CDR3 protein: CASSPGQGANTGELFF

clone size: .
J gene: TRBJ1-4
V gene: TRBV12-5
D gene: .
CDR3 DNA: TGTGCTAGTGGTTTGGTAATTTCGTATAGCGGTGAAAAACTGTTTTTT
CDR3 protein: CASGLVISYSGEKLFF

clone size: .
J gene: TRBJ1-2
V gene: TRBV4-1
D gene: .
CDR3 DNA: TGCGCCAGCAGCCAAGATGAGAGGGGGAACAGTAACTATGGCTACACCTTC
CDR3 protein: CASSQDERGNSNYGYTF

clone size: .
J gene: TRBJ1-4
V gene: TRBV7-9
D gene: .
CDR3 DNA: TGTGCCAGCAGCCCAACAATCTCAACTAATGAAAAACTGTTTTTT
CDR3 protein: CASSPTISTNEKLFF

clone size: .
J gene: TRBJ2-3
V gene: TRBV5-8
D gene: .
CDR3 DNA: TGTGCCAGCGGAAGCTATAGGGGGACAGATACGCAGTATTTT
CDR3 protein: CASGSYRGTDTQYF

clone size: once
J gene: TRBJ1-1
V gene: TRBV12-3/TRBV12-4
D gene: .
CDR3 DNA: TGTGCCAGCAGTTTCCGAGCGGGTGAAGCTTTCTTT
CDR3 protein: CASSFRAGEAFF

clone size: once
J gene: TRBJ2-1
V gene: TRBV3-1/TRBV3-2
D gene: .
CDR3 DNA: TGTGCCAGCAGCCAAAGGGAGATGGGAGTAGTAATTAGCTCCTACAATGAGCAGTTCTTC
CDR3 protein: CASSQREMGVVISSYNEQFF

clone size: .
J gene: TRBJ2-3
V gene: TRBV5-1
D gene: .
CDR3 DNA: TGCGCCAGCAGCTTGGTACTTGGCACAGATACGCAGTATTTT
CDR3 protein: CASSLVLGTDTQYF

clone size: .
J gene: TRBJ1-5
V gene: TRBV2
D gene: TRBD1
CDR3 DNA: TGTGCCAGCAGACAGGGGGGACAGCCCCAGCATTTT
CDR3 protein: CASRQGGQPQHF

clone size: .
J gene: TRBJ1-2
V gene: TRBV2
D gene: .
CDR3 DNA: TGTGCCAGCACTCCGGGGAGGGGGAATGGCTACACCTTC
CDR3 protein: CASTPGRGNGYTF

clone size: .
J gene: TRBJ2-3
V gene: TRBV29-1
D gene: .
CDR3 DNA: TGCAGCGTTGAAGTGCAGGGTAGGGATACGCAGTATTTT
CDR3 protein: CSVEVQGRDTQYF

clone size: few
J gene: TRBJ1-5
V gene: TRBV4-1
D gene: .
CDR3 DNA: TGCGCCAGCAGCCAAGATGACCAAGGGGGTCAGCCCCAGCATTTT
CDR3 protein: CASSQDDQGGQPQHF

clone size: .
J gene: TRBJ1-3
V gene: TRBV9
D gene: .
CDR3 DNA: TGTGCCAGCAGCGTTGGAGGGGAAGGAAACACCATATATTTT
CDR3 protein: CASSVGGEGNTIYF

clone size: .
J gene: TRBJ2-5
V gene: TRBV5-1
D gene: .
CDR3 DNA: TGCGCCAGCACCCGGGACAACCAAGAGACCCAGTACTTC
CDR3 protein: CASTRDNQETQYF

clone size: .
J gene: TRBJ1-1
V gene: TRBV19
D gene: TRBD1
CDR3 DNA: TGTGCCAGTCTGCTCGAGCAGGGGGCTGAAGCTTTCTTT
CDR3 protein: CASLLEQGAEAFF

clone size: .
J gene: TRBJ1-2
V gene: TRBV20-1
D gene: TRBD1
CDR3 DNA: TGCAGTGCTAGTTCCCGAGACAGGGTTAAGGGTAACTATGGCTACACCTTC
CDR3 protein: CSASSRDRVKGNYGYTF

clone size: .
J gene: TRBJ2-2
V gene: TRBV10-3
D gene: TRBD1
CDR3 DNA: TGTGCCATCAGTGAGGGACAGGGGAACGGGGAGCTGTTTTTT
CDR3 protein: CAISEGQGNGELFF

clone size: .
J gene: TRBJ2-7
V gene: TRBV30
D gene: TRBD2
CDR3 DNA: TGTGCCTGGAGCCCGGGAGGGGCGCAGTACTTC
CDR3 protein: CAWSPGGAQYF

clone size: .
J gene: TRBJ1-5
V gene: TRBV30
D gene: .
CDR3 DNA: TGTGCCTGGAGTACACCTGGCCGTAACCCTCCTCAGCCCCAGCATTTT
CDR3 protein: CAWSTPGRNPPQPQHF

clone size: .
J gene: TRBJ1-2
V gene: TRBV10-3
D gene: .
CDR3 DNA: TGTGCCATCAGTGAGTGGGGGGATCATGGCTACACCTTC
CDR3 protein: CAISEWGDHGYTF

clone size: .
J gene: TRBJ2-7
V gene: TRBV5-6
D gene: TRBD2
CDR3 DNA: TGTGCCAGCAACTTAGCGGGGGGGAGTTACGAGCAGTACTTC
CDR3 protein: CASNLAGGSYEQYF

clone size: once
J gene: TRBJ2-1
V gene: TRBV5-4
D gene: TRBD1
CDR3 DNA: TGTGCCAGCAGTCCGACGGGACAGGGGGGAAGAAATGAGCAGTTCTTC
CDR3 protein: CASSPTGQGGRNEQFF

clone size: .
J gene: TRBJ1-1
V gene: TRBV3-1/TRBV3-2
D gene: .
CDR3 DNA: TGTGCCAGCAGCCAAGACCCCTCGGGAGCTTTCTTT
CDR3 protein: CASSQDPSGAFF

clone size: .
J gene: TRBJ1-6
V gene: TRBV27
D gene: .
CDR3 DNA: TGTGCCAGCAGTATCCAGGGCGGTTCACCCCTCCACTTT
CDR3 protein: CASSIQGGSPLHF

clone size: once
J gene: TRBJ1-5
V gene: TRBV7-8
D gene: .
CDR3 DNA: TGTGCCAGCAGTGGCTACCTCCCAGTTACAGGGAGAATCAGCAATCAGCCCCAGCATTTT
CDR3 protein: CASSGYLPVTGRISNQPQHF

clone size: once
J gene: TRBJ1-4
V gene: TRBV28
D gene: TRBD1
CDR3 DNA: TGTGCCAGCAGTTTTGGGACAGCCGAAAAACTGTTTTTT
CDR3 protein: CASSFGTAEKLFF

clone size: .
J gene: TRBJ1-4
V gene: TRBV30
D gene: TRBD1
CDR3 DNA: TGTGCCTGGAGTAAGACAGGGCACAGTGAAAAACTGTTTTTT
CDR3 protein: CAWSKTGHSEKLFF

clone size: .
J gene: TRBJ1-1
V gene: TRBV19
D gene: .
CDR3 DNA: TGTGCCAGTAGTATGAGGCACGACACTGAAGCTTTCTTT
CDR3 protein: CASSMRHDTEAFF

clone size: .
J gene: TRBJ2-3
V gene: TRBV5-4
D gene: TRBD1
CDR3 DNA: TGTGCCAGCAGCTTGGCAGGGGGCGGAATCACAGATACGCAGTATTTT
CDR3 protein: CASSLAGGGITDTQYF

clone size: .
J gene: TRBJ1-5
V gene: TRBV3-1/TRBV3-2
D gene: .
CDR3 DNA: TGTGCCAGCAGCCAAGTTTTTACAGGCAATCAGCCCCAGCATTTT
CDR3 protein: CASSQVFTGNQPQHF

clone size: .
J gene: TRBJ1-2
V gene: TRBV18
D gene: TRBD1
CDR3 DNA: TGTGCCAGCTCACCACCTTTCACAGGGGTGGTCTATGGCTACACCTTC
CDR3 protein: CASSPPFTGVVYGYTF

clone size: .
J gene: TRBJ2-2
V gene: TRBV18
D gene: .
CDR3 DNA: TGTGCCAGCTCAGCAGACAGCAACACCGGGGAGCTGTTTTTT
CDR3 protein: CASSADSNTGELFF

clone size: .
J gene: TRBJ2-1
V gene: TRBV12-3/TRBV12-4
D gene: .
CDR3 DNA: TGTGCCAGCACCACACTAGGTCGCGATGAGCAGTTCTTC
CDR3 protein: CASTTLGRDEQFF

clone size: few
J gene: TRBJ1-6
V gene: TRBV30
D gene: TRBD1
CDR3 DNA: TGTGCCTGGAGTGGGGGACAGGGAAATTCACCCCTCCACTTT
CDR3 protein: CAWSGGQGNSPLHF

clone size: .
J gene: TRBJ1-5
V gene: TRBV7-9
D gene: .
CDR3 DNA: TGTGCCAGCAGCTTAGGTATGCAGCCCCAGCATTTT
CDR3 protein: CASSLGMQPQHF

clone size: .
J gene: TRBJ1-1
V gene: TRBV12-5
D gene: .
CDR3 DNA: TGTGCTAGTGGCCGAGCGTTGAACACTGAAGCTTTCTTT
CDR3 protein: CASGRALNTEAFF

clone size: .
J gene: TRBJ2-1
V gene: TRBV27
D gene: TRBD2
CDR3 DNA: TGTGCCAGCACGCGGTTTCGGGGGGAATCCTACAATGAGCAGTTCTTC
CDR3 protein: CASTRFRGESYNEQFF

clone size: .
J gene: TRBJ1-5
V gene: TRBV7-2
D gene: .
CDR3 DNA: TGTGCCAGCAGCTTGGGGCCGGATCAGCCCCAGCATTTT
CDR3 protein: CASSLGPDQPQHF

clone size: once
J gene: TRBJ2-5
V gene: TRBV7-2
D gene: TRBD2
CDR3 DNA: TGTGCCAGCAGCTTAGCTAGCGGGGGGGCCCAAGAGACCCAGTACTTC
CDR3 protein: CASSLASGGAQETQYF

clone size: .
J gene: TRBJ2-5
V gene: TRBV13
D gene: TRBD2
CDR3 DNA: TGTGCCAGCAGCCGGGGAGGGGAAGAGACCCAGTACTTC
CDR3 protein: CASSRGGEETQYF

clone size: .
J gene: TRBJ1-1
V gene: TRBV6-5
D gene: .
CDR3 DNA: TGTGCCAGCAGTTACTCGTGGACAGAGAACACTGAAGCTTTCTTT
CDR3 protein: CASSYSWTENTEAFF

clone size: .
J gene: TRBJ1-3
V gene: TRBV5-1
D gene: .
CDR3 DNA: TGCGCCAGCAGCCAGAACCCGACAGCAATCTCTGGAAACACCATATATTTT
CDR3 protein: CASSQNPTAISGNTIYF

clone size: .
J gene: TRBJ1-1
V gene: TRBV7-9
D gene: TRBD1
CDR3 DNA: TGTGCCAGCAGGACGGAAGGACAGGGTTACACTGAAGCTTTCTTT
CDR3 protein: CASRTEGQGYTEAFF

clone size: .
J gene: TRBJ2-3
V gene: TRBV3-1/TRBV3-2
D gene: .
CDR3 DNA: TGTGCCAGCAGTCACGGCGGATGGCAGTATTTT
CDR3 protein: CASSHGGWQYF

clone size: .
J gene: TRBJ2-3
V gene: TRBV4-1
D gene: TRBD2
CDR3 DNA: TGCGCCAGCAGCCTTAGCGGGGGCCCCGTAGGGACAGATACGCAGTATTTT
CDR3 protein: CASSLSGGPVGTDTQYF

clone size: .
J gene: TRBJ2-3
V gene: TRBV9
D gene: TRBD1
CDR3 DNA: TGTGCCAGCAGCACTCAAGGGACAGGGGTTACAGATACGCAGTATTTT
CDR3 protein: CASSTQGTGVTDTQYF

clone size: .
J gene: TRBJ2-7
V gene: TRBV5-4
D gene: TRBD1
CDR3 DNA: TGTGCCAGCAGCCCGCGCGCAGGGGGATACGAGCAGTACTTC
CDR3 protein: CASSPRAGGYEQYF

clone size: .
J gene: TRBJ1-6
V gene: TRBV5-1
D gene: .
CDR3 DNA: TGCGCCAGCAGCCGGGTAGAAGGCGCGGGTTCACCCCTCCACTTT
CDR3 protein: CASSRVEGAGSPLHF

clone size: .
J gene: TRBJ1-1
V gene: TRBV18
D gene: .
CDR3 DNA: TGTGCCAGCTCACCAGGAGGAGAAGAAGCTTTCTTT
CDR3 protein: CASSPGGEEAFF

clone size: .
J gene: TRBJ1-5
V gene: TRBV6-5
D gene: TRBD1
CDR3 DNA: TGTGCCAGCGGACAGGCTCGGGGCAATCAGCCCCAGCATTTT
CDR3 protein: CASGQARGNQPQHF

clone size: .
J gene: TRBJ2-2
V gene: TRBV5-4
D gene: TRBD2
CDR3 DNA: TGTGCCAGCACCCCCGACGGGGGGGCCACCGGGGAGCTGTTTTTT
CDR3 protein: CASTPDGGATGELFF

clone size: few
J gene: TRBJ1-3
V gene: TRBV10-1
D gene: .
CDR3 DNA: TGCGCCAGCCGCGGCTCTGGAAACACCATATATTTT
CDR3 protein: CASRGSGNTIYF

clone size: .
J gene: TRBJ2-3
V gene: TRBV6-2/TRBV6-3
D gene: .
CDR3 DNA: TGTGCCAGCGGTTCAAACCCCAGGGTTCGGACAGATACGCAGTATTTT
CDR3 protein: CASGSNPRVRTDTQYF

clone size: .
J gene: TRBJ2-1
V gene: TRBV6-6
D gene: .
CDR3 DNA: TGTGCCAGCAGTTACGGGGGCACCTTACATGAGCAGTTCTTC
CDR3 protein: CASSYGGTLHEQFF

clone size: .
J gene: TRBJ1-1
V gene: TRBV5-1
D gene: .
CDR3 DNA: TGCGCCAGCAGCCAGTCCGGGGGGAACACTGAAGCTTTCTTT
CDR3 protein: CASSQSGGNTEAFF

clone size: .
J gene: TRBJ2-6
V gene: TRBV5-1
D gene: .
CDR3 DNA: TGCGCCAGCAGCGGGACTGCTGGGGCCAACGTCCTGACTTTC
CDR3 protein: CASSGTAGANVLTF